This T cell receptor (beta chain) came from a study of identical twins (dated by TCRdb to the mid-2010s). As for the study more broadly: TCR alpha and beta repertoires from monozygotic twins, unrelated adults of various ages and cord blood were deep-sequenced to test whether fetal clonotypes persist. To rule out contamination, the twin experiments were replicated at different times with different library preparation protocols.

As regards this clonotype: Its antigen remains undetermined. No per-base quality is available; no much larger clone lies one base away.

Overall study outcomes, separate from this receptor: Zero-insertion analyses could be partly confounded by invariant T cells such as MAIT and iNKT, although diverse VJ usage argued against such confounding for most clonotypes. Abundant cord blood beta clonotypes carried fewer insertions; young adult naive repertoires showed a weaker similar trend, while memory repertoires showed none. The excess sharing between twins in beta out-of-frame sequences was weaker because fewer shared sequences reduced the signal-to-noise ratio. Out-of-frame TCR alpha sharing in monozygotic twins was systematically underestimated by recombination models, whereas sharing between unrelated individuals was in agreement with the recombination models. Compared with coincidental sharing between unrelated individuals, out-of-frame TCR alpha sequences shared between twins had an excess of sequences with low generation probability. Conclusions relied on cross-sectional statistical analysis, since the same donors could not be followed over many years.

From cysteine to phenylalanine, the CDR3 is 14 amino acids long. Only the CDR3 portion is preserved as DNA: 42 bases, with reading frame beginning at the first base. According to the germline V gene, CDR1 reads SQVTM and CDR2 reads ANQGSEA. Compared with germline, V lacks 4 bases and J lacks 3 bases; bases without a gene match: 6. Every donor was a healthy Caucasian. The researchers also sequenced three unrelated adults who were not twins: a male aged 18 to 30, a male aged 50 to 59, and a female aged 50 to 59. Miltenyi CD45RO+ enrichment and human naive T-cell isolation kits were used to isolate memory (CD45RO+) and naive T cells from PBMC. Libraries were built with 5' RACE. Sequencer: Illumina HiSeq 2000. Template switching introduced a universal primer binding site; the final cDNA contained a unique molecular identifier, enabling accurate counting of TCR cDNA molecules. First-strand cDNA for TCR alpha and beta chains was synthesized from specific primers in the conserved constant-segment region. To control for contamination, each cDNA library was double barcoded with a SMART-Mk sample barcode plus Illumina barcodes. TruSeq adapter sequences and Illumina sample barcodes were added in two successive PCR steps. TCR alpha and beta cDNA libraries were sequenced on the Illumina HiSeq platform with custom primers. Per the original workflow: Raw reads were processed with MiGEC to extract unique molecular identifiers, and MiXCR was used to determine CDR3 positions. Recombination models were inferred per individual with the repgenHMM and IGoR tools using an EM algorithm. Shared clonotype analysis was performed with the tcR package in R, normalizing sharing by the product of cloneset sizes. To study raw recombination without the effects of thymic and clonal selection, out-of-frame nonproductive sequences were analyzed. The public reads were reanalyzed by TCRdb: fastp trimming at Q25, MiXCR alignment, in-frame beta chains only. Rows are unified per CDR3 protein, each entry keeping the most common DNA and genes. TCRdb, not the authors, supplied the V and J calls. Present in this sample are hundreds of thousands of distinct CDR3 sequences, approximately 6.1% of which were seen just once. Roughly 1.8% of the sample belongs to the ten largest clones.

The specimen sequenced was naive T cells sorted from blood. The sample's cell subset or site label, decoded: cells isolated with a human naive T-cell isolation kit. The sequence joins TRBV29-1 to TRBJ2-1; 7 central bases correspond to TRBD2. The source is a man younger than 35 in good health. The CDR3 protein: CSVVGGSVYNEQFF. Here is the DNA: TGCAGCGTTGTCGGCGGGAGTGTCTACAATGAGCAGTTCTTC.